Listed below are T cell receptor beta chains from one sample, sequenced in a study of T cell responses to AZD1222 COVID-19 vaccine. The table came from immunoSEQ multiplex PCR; TCRdb's copy has only in-frame clones and leaves some out. The sample includes approximately 120,000 clones, 91% seen only once; the top ten take roughly 7%. The source was peripheral blood, collected on day 0 of AZD1222 vaccination. All receptors derive from an adult in good health. Both conserved end residues are part of each CDR3. A D gene is named only where the DNA matches it firmly. Size is stated for part of the rows, as once, few or many counts, or as a class when the clone is expanded.

v_gene	abundance	d_gene	j_gene	CDR3aa	CDR3nt
TRBV29-1	-	-	TRBJ1-1	CSVGGPGNTEAFF	TGCAGCGTTGGTGGACCTGGAAACACTGAAGCTTTCTTT
TRBV6-5	once	TRBD1	TRBJ2-7	CASSLGQGSYEQYF	TGTGCCAGCAGTCTGGGACAGGGGTCGTACGAGCAGTACTTC
TRBV27	-	TRBD1	TRBJ2-1	CASSPLQGQYVNEQFF	TGTGCCAGCAGTCCCCTCCAGGGACAGTATGTAAATGAGCAGTTCTTC
TRBV18	-	-	TRBJ2-7	CASSPEAAGQVQYF	TGTGCCAGCTCACCAGAGGCAGCAGGGCAGGTGCAGTACTTC
TRBV6-5	-	-	TRBJ2-7	CASSPRGQRDEQYF	TGTGCCAGCAGCCCGCGGGGGCAGCGGGACGAGCAGTACTTC
TRBV9	-	-	TRBJ2-6	CASSVGNSGANVLTF	TGTGCCAGCAGCGTAGGTAACTCTGGGGCCAACGTCCTGACTTTC
TRBV7-9	-	-	TRBJ2-3	CASSFSWVVGTDTQYF	TGTGCCAGCAGCTTCTCCTGGGTCGTCGGCACAGATACGCAGTATTTT
TRBV9	-	-	TRBJ2-2	CASSVAGGPPNTGELFF	TGTGCCAGCAGCGTAGCCGGGGGACCCCCGAACACCGGGGAGCTGTTTTTT
TRBV19	-	-	TRBJ1-2	CASSISIPRNYGYTF	TGTGCCAGTAGTATTAGTATTCCGAGAAACTATGGCTACACCTTC
TRBV10-3	once	TRBD1	TRBJ2-1	CAISEWLTGAEQFF	TGTGCCATCAGTGAGTGGCTGACAGGGGCTGAGCAGTTCTTC
TRBV4-2	-	TRBD1	TRBJ1-2	CASSQATGGNYGYTF	TGTGCCAGCAGCCAGGCGACAGGGGGAAACTATGGCTACACCTTC
TRBV11-2	-	-	TRBJ2-7	CASSPLTGLYEQYF	TGTGCCAGCAGCCCACTTACAGGGCTGTACGAGCAGTACTTC
TRBV7-2	-	-	TRBJ1-2	CASSLAGGDGGYTF	TGTGCCAGCAGCTTGGCCGGGGGCGATGGGGGCTACACCTTC
TRBV5-4	-	-	TRBJ2-3	CASSLSSVMGLDTQYF	TGTGCCAGCAGCTTGTCCTCAGTGATGGGTCTGGATACGCAGTATTTT
TRBV5-1	-	-	TRBJ1-3	CASSAGHSGNTIYF	TGCGCCAGCAGCGCTGGACACTCTGGAAACACCATATATTTT
TRBV11-2	-	TRBD1	TRBJ2-2	CASSLNRGPNTGELFF	TGTGCCAGCAGCCTTAACAGGGGCCCGAACACCGGGGAGCTGTTTTTT
TRBV29-1	-	TRBD2	TRBJ2-3	CSVETSGSTDTQYF	TGCAGCGTTGAGACTAGCGGGAGCACAGATACGCAGTATTTT
TRBV14	-	TRBD2	TRBJ2-2	CASSRQREWLGGELFF	TGTGCCAGCAGCCGCCAGCGGGAGTGGTTGGGCGGGGAGCTGTTTTTT
TRBV5-4	few	TRBD1	TRBJ2-3	CASTGQGEDTQYF	TGTGCCAGCACCGGACAGGGGGAAGATACGCAGTATTTT
TRBV6-5	-	TRBD1	TRBJ2-3	CASSYGQGGDTQYF	TGTGCCAGCAGTTACGGACAGGGAGGAGATACGCAGTATTTT
TRBV6-4	-	-	TRBJ2-1	CASSDYGDKGEQFF	TGTGCCAGCAGTGACTACGGGGACAAGGGTGAGCAGTTCTTC
TRBV20-1	-	-	TRBJ2-2	CSASTVPNTGELFF	TGCAGTGCTAGTACTGTTCCGAACACCGGGGAGCTGTTTTTT
TRBV3-1/TRBV3-2	-	-	TRBJ2-4	CASSQDAEGRVHIQYF	TGTGCCAGCAGCCAAGATGCCGAGGGGCGCGTACACATTCAGTACTTC
TRBV19	-	-	TRBJ2-5	CASSMRETQYF	TGTGCCAGTAGTATGCGAGAGACCCAGTACTTC
TRBV3-1/TRBV3-2	-	TRBD1	TRBJ1-2	CASSPPGQRGRIDGYTF	TGTGCCAGCAGCCCCCCGGGACAGAGAGGGAGAATTGACGGCTACACCTTC
TRBV5-4	-	-	TRBJ2-1	CASSLKGGNEQFF	TGTGCCAGCAGCTTGAAGGGCGGCAATGAGCAGTTCTTC
TRBV7-2	-	-	TRBJ1-5	CASSLGGDQPQHF	TGTGCCAGCAGCTTAGGTGGAGATCAGCCCCAGCATTTT
TRBV4-2	-	TRBD1	TRBJ2-5	CASSQAWTGQETQYF	TGTGCCAGCAGCCAGGCTTGGACAGGCCAAGAGACCCAGTACTTC
TRBV6-5	-	-	TRBJ1-1	CASSPPGRNTEAFF	TGTGCCAGCAGTCCTCCCGGCCGGAACACTGAAGCTTTCTTT
TRBV7-9	-	-	TRBJ2-7	CASSPGIGGRNEQYF	TGTGCCAGCAGCCCAGGAATAGGGGGGAGGAACGAGCAGTACTTC
TRBV9	once	-	TRBJ2-3	CASSVGTTRTDTQYF	TGTGCCAGCAGCGTCGGGACCACCCGCACAGATACGCAGTATTTT
TRBV5-1	-	TRBD1	TRBJ2-3	CASSAPQGARGTDTQYF	TGCGCCAGCAGCGCACCACAGGGGGCGCGAGGCACAGATACGCAGTATTTT
TRBV7-9	few	-	TRBJ1-1	CASSPTRWTEAFF	TGTGCCAGCAGCCCCACCAGGTGGACTGAAGCTTTCTTT
TRBV4-2	-	-	TRBJ2-7	CASSQLGEQYF	TGTGCCAGCAGCCAATTAGGGGAGCAGTACTTC
TRBV10-1	-	TRBD1	TRBJ2-1	CASSVGGAGNNEQFF	TGCGCCAGCAGTGTAGGGGGCGCAGGTAACAATGAGCAGTTCTTC
TRBV7-8	once	-	TRBJ2-2	CASSLDHTGELFF	TGTGCCAGCAGCTTAGACCACACCGGGGAGCTGTTTTTT
TRBV6-5	once	TRBD1	TRBJ1-6	CASSYSGQGYNSPLHF	TGTGCCAGCAGTTACTCGGGACAGGGTTATAATTCACCCCTCCACTTT
TRBV5-4	once	-	TRBJ2-3	CASYPDLGRDTQYF	TGTGCCAGCTACCCGGACCTGGGTCGGGATACGCAGTATTTT
TRBV13	-	-	TRBJ1-3	CASSLEGSGNTIYF	TGTGCCAGCAGCTTAGAGGGATCCGGAAACACCATATATTTT
TRBV4-2	-	TRBD2	TRBJ2-3	CASSQGSGSGSDTDTQYF	TGTGCCAGCAGCCAAGGGTCCGGAAGCGGGAGCGACACAGATACGCAGTATTTT
TRBV6-5	-	-	TRBJ2-1	CASSYPSTGEQFF	TGTGCCAGCAGTTACCCTAGCACGGGTGAGCAGTTCTTC
TRBV5-6	few	TRBD1	TRBJ1-5	CASSWGQGALNSNQPQHF	TGTGCCAGCAGCTGGGGACAGGGGGCCCTCAATAGCAATCAGCCCCAGCATTTT
TRBV7-9	-	-	TRBJ1-3	CASTPGFGNTIYF	TGTGCCAGCACCCCGGGTTTTGGAAACACCATATATTTT
TRBV5-1	-	TRBD1	TRBJ1-1	CASSQGGYTEAFF	TGCGCCAGCAGCCAGGGGGGGTACACTGAAGCTTTCTTT
TRBV7-9	-	-	TRBJ2-3	CASTTGSEDTQYF	TGTGCCAGCACCACTGGGTCGGAAGATACGCAGTATTTT
TRBV7-8	many	-	TRBJ1-1	CASSLTPRRLTGSTEAFF	TGTGCCAGCAGCTTAACCCCCCGTCGGTTAACTGGGAGCACTGAAGCTTTCTTT
TRBV5-5	-	-	TRBJ2-2	CASSLGYTNTGELFF	TGTGCCAGCAGCTTGGGGTACACGAACACCGGGGAGCTGTTTTTT
TRBV2	-	-	TRBJ1-5	CASSEEGIQPQHF	TGTGCCAGCAGTGAAGAAGGCATCCAGCCCCAGCATTTT
TRBV5-6	-	-	TRBJ1-6	CASSWSYTISPLHF	TGTGCCAGCAGCTGGAGCTATACGATTTCACCCCTCCACTTT
TRBV12-3/TRBV12-4	-	-	TRBJ1-1	CASSPQVNTEAFF	TGTGCCAGCAGTCCGCAAGTGAACACTGAAGCTTTCTTT
TRBV24-1	-	-	TRBJ1-2	CATSDSGRNYGYTF	TGTGCCACCAGTGATTCGGGCAGAAACTATGGCTACACCTTC
TRBV3-1/TRBV3-2	few	TRBD1	TRBJ1-1	CASSRDRGTEAFF	TGTGCCAGCAGCCGGGACAGGGGGACTGAAGCTTTCTTT
TRBV18	-	TRBD1	TRBJ2-7	CASSPYRDRGAYEQYF	TGTGCCAGCTCACCATACCGGGACAGGGGGGCCTACGAGCAGTACTTC
TRBV30	-	-	TRBJ2-1	CAWSRGSSYNEQFF	TGTGCCTGGAGTAGGGGGAGCTCCTACAATGAGCAGTTCTTC
TRBV11-2	-	TRBD2	TRBJ2-1	CASSQTSGIEQFF	TGTGCCAGCAGCCAAACTAGCGGGATTGAGCAGTTCTTC
TRBV27	-	-	TRBJ1-3	CASSLQGHSGNTIYF	TGTGCCAGCAGCCTTCAGGGACACTCTGGAAACACCATATATTTT
TRBV6-5	-	-	TRBJ2-1	CASKGSSDNEQFF	TGTGCCAGCAAAGGGTCAAGCGACAATGAGCAGTTCTTC
TRBV12-3/TRBV12-4	once	-	TRBJ1-1	CASSLYVAEAFF	TGTGCCAGCAGTCTATATGTGGCTGAAGCTTTCTTT